One T cell receptor (beta chain) is described in this entry. The data were obtained in a study of blood T cell repertoires in COVID-19. In the study overall: The United States, Italy and Spain were the sources of the acute and convalescent COVID-19 samples. The cDNA or gDNA used as material had been derived from T cells, B-cell-depleted T cells, or PBMCs.

Trimming removed 6 bases from V and 6 bases from J; junction bases left unmatched: 5. Germline CDR1 ENHRY, CDR2 SYGVKD. The CDR3 has 14 amino acids. As originally analysed: Estimation of nucleated cell counts was performed using reference gene primer amplification. Sequencing was performed with immunoSEQ multiplex PCR; in TCRdb, only in-frame clones are kept and a portion is missing. V, J and clone size are those of that table, while D and trimming were read from the DNA. Of some 220,000 clones listed, over 75% are singletons. V gene TRBV10-3 combines with J gene TRBJ1-6, with 7 bases aligning to TRBD1. The sample was peripheral blood. This clonotype was obtained from an older woman with COVID-19, enrolled during active disease. Written as DNA, the CDR3 is TGTGCCATCAGCGACCAGGGGGGTAATTCACCCCTCCACTTT. Its protein product is CAISDQGGNSPLHF.